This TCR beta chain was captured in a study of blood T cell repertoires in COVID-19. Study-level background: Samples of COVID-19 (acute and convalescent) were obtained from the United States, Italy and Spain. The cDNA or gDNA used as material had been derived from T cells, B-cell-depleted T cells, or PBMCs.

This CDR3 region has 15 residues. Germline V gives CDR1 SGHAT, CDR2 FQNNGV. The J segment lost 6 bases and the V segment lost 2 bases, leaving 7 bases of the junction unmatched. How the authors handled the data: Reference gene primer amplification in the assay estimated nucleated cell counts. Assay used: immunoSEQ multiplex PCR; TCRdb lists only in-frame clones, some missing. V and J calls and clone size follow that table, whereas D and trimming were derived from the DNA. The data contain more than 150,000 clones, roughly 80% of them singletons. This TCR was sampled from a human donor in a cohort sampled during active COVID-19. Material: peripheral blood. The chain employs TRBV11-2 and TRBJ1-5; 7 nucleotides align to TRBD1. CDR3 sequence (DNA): TGTGCCAGCAGCTTAAACGACAGGGAAGGTCAGCCCCAGCATTTT. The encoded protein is CASSLNDREGQPQHF.